This TCR beta chain derives from a study of T cell responses to AZD1222 COVID-19 vaccine. General study findings and limits: Spike-specific TCR breadth and depth went up after people got two AZD1222 doses. Only six or seven AZD1222 recipients were seropositive at baseline. A mostly white British donor set with more females was recruited, and clonal diversity was possibly underestimated.

The germline V gene encodes CDR1 LGHNA and CDR2 YSLEER. The CDR3 extends over 16 amino acids. V was pared by 1 base and J by 8 bases, with 15 bases between. Of note for this clone: Its antigen is currently unknown.

Timing groups of about 4 and about 12 weeks for second doses were pooled. Sequencing was performed with immunoSEQ multiplex PCR; in TCRdb, only in-frame clones are kept and a portion is missing. The table records around 180,000 clones, more than 70% of them present only once. The sample in question was peripheral blood, obtained 28 days after the second AZD1222 dose. This receptor was taken from an adult who received the AZD1222 COVID-19 vaccine. V is TRBV4-3 and J is TRBJ1-6; D not resolved. The CDR3 loop is CASSQAVAGRDSPLHF. The CDR3 DNA reads TGCGCCAGCAGCCAAGCTGTGGCAGGCCGGGATTCACCCCTCCACTTT.